This entry lists 21 T cell receptor beta chains sequenced from one sample in a study of identical twins. TCRdb reanalysed the 5' RACE reads using MiXCR and keeps one entry per CDR3 protein. The data show more than 1.5 million distinct CDR3 sequences, roughly 35% seen once. Sequenced input: cord blood. The source of these receptors is a newborn girl in good health.

This chain uses TRBV5-1 with TRBJ1-2, with 8 bases identical to TRBD1. This CDR3 region has 15 residues. CDR1 is SGHRS and CDR2 is YFSETQ in the germline V gene. The J segment lost 2 bases and the V segment lost 3 bases, leaving 6 bases of the junction unmatched. CDR3 region: CASSYHRGINYGYTF. The CDR3 DNA is TGCGCCAGCAGCTACCACAGGGGGATAAACTATGGCTACACCTTC.

The chain recombines TRBV6-1 with TRBJ1-2; 9 bases match TRBD1. CDR3 size: 17 residues. CDR1 and CDR2 from the germline V gene are MNHNS and SASEGT. V was pared by 8 bases and J by 5 bases, with 18 bases of the junction left unmatched. CDR3 DNA: TGTGCCAGCTCCTCGTCTCCGGGACAGGGCGTCGGTTATGGCTACACCTTC. It encodes CASSSSPGQGVGYGYTF.

The sample holds a few counts of this clonotype. The chain combines TRBV2 with TRBJ2-5; 7 bases align to TRBD1. This CDR3 comprises 17 residues. The ends lost 2 bases at V and 1 base at J; junction bases unmatched: 10. Germline lookup yields CDR1 SNHLY and CDR2 FYNNEI. The CDR3 loop reads CASSERWDRKVQETQYF. The CDR3 coding sequence is TGTGCCAGCAGTGAAAGGTGGGACAGAAAGGTCCAAGAGACCCAGTACTTC.

The chain carries TRBV10-3 and TRBJ2-1; 10 bases agree with TRBD2. Germline values: CDR1 ENHRY, CDR2 SYGVKD. This CDR3 comprises 14 residues. After removal of 7 bases from V and 7 bases from J, the junction contained 7 bases not matched to a gene. CDR3 protein: CAIKASGRENEQFF. CDR3 DNA: TGTGCCATCAAGGCCAGCGGGAGGGAAAATGAGCAGTTCTTC.

The chain recombines TRBV6-2 or TRBV6-3 with TRBJ1-1; D ambiguous. The length of the CDR3 is 14 residues. CDR1 and CDR2 from the germline V gene are MNHEY and SVGEGT. V lost 5 bases and J 0 bases, leaving 10 bases between the germline ends. This chain's CDR3 is CASSLSWLNTEAFF. The CDR3 coding sequence is TGTGCCAGCAGTCTCTCGTGGTTGAACACTGAAGCTTTCTTT.

The CDR3: CATSEGTGYNEQFF. Written as DNA, the CDR3 is TGTGCCACCAGTGAGGGGACGGGGTACAATGAGCAGTTCTTC. The chain has TRBV24-1 and TRBJ2-1; the D gene could be TRBD1 or TRBD2 (5 bases each). Germline V lookup: CDR1 KGHDR, CDR2 SFDVKD. Trimming shortened V by 4 bases and J by 4 bases, and 10 bases separated the two germline ends. The CDR3 is 14 amino acids.

This clonotype occurred a few times. The rearrangement joins TRBV6-6 to TRBJ2-7; 8 bases map to TRBD2. With 6 bases clipped from V and 0 bases from J, the junction kept 7 bases outside the gene matches. Per the germline V gene, CDR1 is MNHNY and CDR2 is SVGAGI (reference sequence). The CDR3 sequence is 15 residues long. The DNA of the CDR3 is TGTGCCAGCAGCCCCAGACGGGAGGGCTCCTACGAGCAGTACTTC. Translated, it gives CASSPRREGSYEQYF.

The chain carries TRBV6-2 or TRBV6-3 and TRBJ1-2; 7 nucleotides align to TRBD1. This CDR3 is built from 14 residues. Germline loops: CDR1 MNHEY, CDR2 SVGEGT. V was clipped by 4 bases and J by 7 bases; unmatched bases: 9. The CDR3 loop is CASSFNDRVSGYTF. CDR3 nucleotides: TGTGCCAGCAGTTTCAACGACAGGGTCAGTGGCTACACCTTC.

This clonotype showed up just a few times. This sequence joins TRBV18 and TRBJ2-7; the D gene could be TRBD1 or TRBD2 (5 bases each). The ends were cut back, 1 base at V and 2 bases at J, with 9 bases in the middle. The germline CDR1 and CDR2 sequences are KGHSH and LQKENI. CDR3 length: 14 amino acids. The CDR3 is CASSPRGITYEQYF. As DNA, the CDR3 is TGTGCCAGCTCACCACGGGGGATCACCTACGAGCAGTACTTC.

The rearrangement uses TRBV5-1 and TRBJ2-1; 14 bases are a match to TRBD2. Near its end, the DNA agrees better with TRBJ2-7, so the J call may be wrong. Germline-derived CDR1 and CDR2 are SGHRS and YFSETQ. This CDR3 has 17 amino acids. CDR3: CASSVGLAGASYNEQYF. The CDR3 DNA is TGCGCCAGCAGCGTGGGACTAGCGGGAGCCTCCTACAATGAGCAGTACTTC.

This clonotype occurred a few times. CDR3 sequence reads: CASSEAPVDLIQGMTETQYF. The CDR3 bases are TGTGCCAGCAGTGAAGCGCCCGTCGATCTAATACAGGGAATGACAGAGACCCAGTACTTC. This rearrangement joins TRBV6-1 to TRBJ2-5; D perhaps matches TRBD1 (6 bases). This CDR3 comprises 20 residues. Germline loops: CDR1 MNHNS, CDR2 SASEGT. Deletions cut 0 bases from V and 4 bases from J, with 27 bases between.

This clonotype was picked up a small number of times. V gene TRBV7-2 combines with J gene TRBJ2-1; TRBD1 might be the D (6 bases). Judging by the DNA end, TRBJ2-7 fits better; the J call may be wrong. This CDR3 is 15 amino acids long. CDR1 and CDR2 from the germline V gene are SGHTA and FQGNSA. The CDR3 here is CASSLEGDAYNEQYF. The DNA for the CDR3 is TGTGCCAGCAGCTTAGAGGGGGACGCCTACAATGAGCAGTACTTC.

This clonotype has just one count. This sequence joins TRBV27 and TRBJ2-1; D is uncertain. The end of the DNA aligns better with TRBJ2-7, so the J call may be wrong. The CDR3 runs 14 residues. Germline lookup yields CDR1 MNHEY and CDR2 SMNVEV (reference sequence). The CDR3 sequence is CASSLSSTAYEQYF. DNA of the CDR3: TGTGCCAGCAGTTTATCGAGTACGGCCTACGAGCAGTACTTC.

The chain links TRBV29-1 to TRBJ1-4, with a tentative D call TRBD1 (6 bases). The CDR3 covers 13 residues. In germline, CDR1 is SQVTM, CDR2 ANQGSEA. Trimming took off 2 bases at V and 10 bases at J, with 14 bases between the two ends. In DNA, the CDR3 is TGCAGCGTTGAAAAACAAAGAGGGGGAAAACTGTTTTTT. This sequence encodes CSVEKQRGGKLFF.

The rearrangement links TRBV7-2 to TRBJ1-4; D is undetermined. The CDR3 spans 16 residues. Trimming took off 1 base at V and 3 bases at J, with 12 bases between the two ends. Germline loops: CDR1 SGHTA, CDR2 FQGNSA. The CDR3 nucleotides are TGTGCCAGCAGCTTAGGGTGGATAGCAGCTAATGAAAAACTGTTTTTT. Amino acid sequence: CASSLGWIAANEKLFF.

This clonotype has a count of ten or more. The chain carries TRBV5-1 and TRBJ2-5; 7 nucleotides match TRBD1. Trimming removed 2 bases from V and 3 bases from J; junction bases left unmatched: 1. The CDR3 extends over 13 amino acids. The V gene's germline CDR1 is SGHRS and CDR2 YFSETQ. This CDR3 reads CASSFTGEETQYF. The CDR3 region has the DNA TGCGCCAGCAGCTTCACAGGGGAAGAGACCCAGTACTTC.

The genes are TRBV4-3 and TRBJ1-2; no reliable D call. Germline V lookup: CDR1 LGHNA, CDR2 YSLEER. This CDR3 has 16 residues. V dropped 4 bases and J dropped 6 bases, with 21 bases sitting between them. CDR3 nucleotides: TGCGCCAGCAGCCCCCACGGCAGAGATAGTTCTAATGGCTACACCTTC. Translation gives CASSPHGRDSSNGYTF.

This sequence joins TRBV20-1 and TRBJ1-1; D is uncertain. The V end was cut by 6 bases, the J end by 4 bases, with 18 bases between. Germline V gene data show CDR1 as DFQATT and CDR2 as SNEGSKA (reference sequence). The CDR3 has 14 amino acids. DNA for the CDR3: TGCAGTGCCCCCCTCGCGTGGAGAGGCACTGAAGCTTTCTTT. This encodes CSAPLAWRGTEAFF.

The chain recombines TRBV7-2 with TRBJ2-1; D remains ambiguous. The CDR3 consists of 12 residues. V lost 6 bases and J lost 5, with 8 bases in between. Germline-derived CDR1 and CDR2 are SGHTA and FQGNSA. In DNA form, the CDR3 reads TGTGCCAGCAGGAGAGCCAACAATGAGCAGTTCTTC. Protein product: CASRRANNEQFF.

The rearrangement joins TRBV30 to TRBJ1-2, with a tentative D call TRBD1 (5 bases). This CDR3 is 12 amino acids long. V dropped 0 bases and J dropped 6 bases, with 8 bases sitting between them. From germline, CDR1 is GTSNPN and CDR2 SVGIG (reference sequence). This CDR3 reads CAWSVRGDGYTF. CDR3 nucleotide sequence: TGTGCCTGGAGTGTACGGGGGGATGGCTACACCTTC.

In its sample, this clonotype was seen a few times. This chain links TRBV2 with TRBJ2-7; 7 bases map to TRBD2. Germline assignment: CDR1 SNHLY and CDR2 FYNNEI. J lost 0 bases, V lost 6 bases, and 8 bases had no gene match. The CDR3 totals 15 residues. The CDR3 coding sequence is TGTGCCAGCAGCTCGGGACGGACTAGCTCCTACGAGCAGTACTTC. Protein product: CASSSGRTSSYEQYF.